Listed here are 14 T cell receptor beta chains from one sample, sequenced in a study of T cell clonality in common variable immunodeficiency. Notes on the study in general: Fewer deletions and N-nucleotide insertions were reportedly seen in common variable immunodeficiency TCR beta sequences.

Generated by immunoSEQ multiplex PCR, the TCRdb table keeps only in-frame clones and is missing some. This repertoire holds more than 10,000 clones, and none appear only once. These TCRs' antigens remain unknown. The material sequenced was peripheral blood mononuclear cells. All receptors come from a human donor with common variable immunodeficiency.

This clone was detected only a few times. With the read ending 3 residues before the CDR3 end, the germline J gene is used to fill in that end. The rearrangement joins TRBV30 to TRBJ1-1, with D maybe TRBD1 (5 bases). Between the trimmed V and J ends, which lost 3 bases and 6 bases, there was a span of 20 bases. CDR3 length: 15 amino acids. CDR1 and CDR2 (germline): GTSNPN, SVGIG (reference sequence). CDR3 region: CAWSRRDFLVAEAFF. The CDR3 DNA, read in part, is TGTGCCTGGAGCCGCCGGGACTTCTTGGTCGCTGAA.

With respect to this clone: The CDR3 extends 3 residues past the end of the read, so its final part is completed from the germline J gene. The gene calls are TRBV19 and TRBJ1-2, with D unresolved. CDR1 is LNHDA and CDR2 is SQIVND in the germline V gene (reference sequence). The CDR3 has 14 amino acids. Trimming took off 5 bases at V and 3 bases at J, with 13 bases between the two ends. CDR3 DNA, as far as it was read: TGTGCCAGTAGTTCGAGCGGGGAATACTATGGC. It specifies CASSSSGEYYG. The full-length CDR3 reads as CASSSSGEYYGYTF.

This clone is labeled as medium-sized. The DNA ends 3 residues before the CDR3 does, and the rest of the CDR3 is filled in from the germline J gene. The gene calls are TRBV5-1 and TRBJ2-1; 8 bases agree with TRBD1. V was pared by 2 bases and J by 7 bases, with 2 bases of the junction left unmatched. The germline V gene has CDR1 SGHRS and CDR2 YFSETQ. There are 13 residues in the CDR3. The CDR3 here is CASSFDRGNEQFF. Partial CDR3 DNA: TGCGCCAGCAGCTTCGACAGGGGAAATGAG. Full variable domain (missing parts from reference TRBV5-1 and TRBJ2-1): KAGVTQTPRYLIKTRGQQVTLSCSPISGHRSVSWYQQTPGQGLQFLFEYFSETQRNKGNFPGRFSGRQFSNSRSEMNVSTLELGDSALYLCASSFDRGNEQFFGPGTRLTVL.

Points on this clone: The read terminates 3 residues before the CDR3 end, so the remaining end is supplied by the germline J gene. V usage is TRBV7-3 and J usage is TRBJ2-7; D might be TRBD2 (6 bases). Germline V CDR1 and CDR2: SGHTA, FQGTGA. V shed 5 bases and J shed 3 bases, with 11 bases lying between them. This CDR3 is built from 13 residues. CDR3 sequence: CASSPSGGYEQYF. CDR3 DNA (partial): TGTGCCAGCAGCCCGTCCGGGGGCTACGAG.

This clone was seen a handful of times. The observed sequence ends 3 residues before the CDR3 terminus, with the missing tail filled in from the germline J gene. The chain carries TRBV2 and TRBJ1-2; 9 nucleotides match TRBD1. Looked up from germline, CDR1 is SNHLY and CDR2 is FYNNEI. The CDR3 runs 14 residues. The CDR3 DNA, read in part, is TGTGCCAGCAGTGGACCAGACAGGGGGAACGGC. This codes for CASSGPDRGNG. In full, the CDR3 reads CASSGPDRGNGYTF.

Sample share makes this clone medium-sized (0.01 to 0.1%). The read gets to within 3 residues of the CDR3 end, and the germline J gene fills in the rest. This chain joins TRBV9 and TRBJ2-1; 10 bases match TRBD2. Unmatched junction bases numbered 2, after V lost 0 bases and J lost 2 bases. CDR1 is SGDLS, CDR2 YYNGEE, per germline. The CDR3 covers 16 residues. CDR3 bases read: TGTGCCAGCAGCGTAGTAAGCGGGGGGGCCTACAATGAG. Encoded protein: CASSVVSGGAYNE. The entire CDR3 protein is CASSVVSGGAYNEQFF.

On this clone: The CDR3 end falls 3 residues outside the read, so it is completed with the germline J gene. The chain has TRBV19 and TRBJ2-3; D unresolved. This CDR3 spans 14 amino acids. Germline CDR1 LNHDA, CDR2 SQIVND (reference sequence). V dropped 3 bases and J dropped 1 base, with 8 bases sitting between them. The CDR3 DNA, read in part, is TGTGCCAGTAGTATTCGACGGGGCACAGATACG. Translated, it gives CASSIRRGTDT. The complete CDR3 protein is CASSIRRGTDTQYF.

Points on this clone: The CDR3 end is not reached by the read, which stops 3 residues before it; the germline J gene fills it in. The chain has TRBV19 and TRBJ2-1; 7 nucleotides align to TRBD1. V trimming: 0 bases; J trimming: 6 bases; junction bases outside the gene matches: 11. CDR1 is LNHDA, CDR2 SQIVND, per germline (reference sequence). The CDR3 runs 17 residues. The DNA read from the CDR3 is TGTGCCAGTAGTATAGATGTAGGGGGCAGGGCCCTCAATGAG. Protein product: CASSIDVGGRALNE. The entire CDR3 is CASSIDVGGRALNEQFF. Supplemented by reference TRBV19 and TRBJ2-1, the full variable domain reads DGGITQSPKYLFRKEGQNVTLSCEQNLNHDAMYWYRQDPGQGLRLIYYSQIVNDFQKGDIAEGYSVSREKKESFPLTVTSAQKNPTAFYLCASSIDVGGRALNEQFFGPGTRLTVL.

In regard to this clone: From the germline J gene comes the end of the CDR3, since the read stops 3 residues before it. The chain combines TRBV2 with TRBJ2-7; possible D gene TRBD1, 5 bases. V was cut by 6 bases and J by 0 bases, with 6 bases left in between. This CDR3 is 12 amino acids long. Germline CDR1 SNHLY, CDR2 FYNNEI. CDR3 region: CASRDSSYEQYF. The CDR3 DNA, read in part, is TGTGCCAGCAGAGACAGCTCCTACGAG.

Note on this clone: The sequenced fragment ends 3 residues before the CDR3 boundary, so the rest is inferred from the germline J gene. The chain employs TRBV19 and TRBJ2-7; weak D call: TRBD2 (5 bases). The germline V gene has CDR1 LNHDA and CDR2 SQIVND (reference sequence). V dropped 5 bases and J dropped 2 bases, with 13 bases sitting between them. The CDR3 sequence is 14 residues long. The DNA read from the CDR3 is TGTGCCAGTAGTGTAAGCGGACGTCCCTACGAG. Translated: CASSVSGRPYE. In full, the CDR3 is CASSVSGRPYEQYF.

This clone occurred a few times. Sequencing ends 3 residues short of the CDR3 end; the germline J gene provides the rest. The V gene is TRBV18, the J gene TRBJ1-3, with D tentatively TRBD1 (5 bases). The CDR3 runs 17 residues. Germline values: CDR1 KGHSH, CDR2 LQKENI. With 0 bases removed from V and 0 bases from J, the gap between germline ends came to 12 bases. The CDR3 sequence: CASSPPWTPYSGNTIYF. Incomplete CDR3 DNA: TGTGCCAGCTCACCACCGTGGACACCTTACTCTGGAAACACC. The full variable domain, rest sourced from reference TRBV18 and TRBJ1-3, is NAGVMQNPRHLVRRRGQEARLRCSPMKGHSHVYWYRQLPEEGLKFMVYLQKENIIDESGMPKERFSAEFPKEGPSILRIQQVVRGDSAAYFCASSPPWTPYSGNTIYFGEGSWLTVV.

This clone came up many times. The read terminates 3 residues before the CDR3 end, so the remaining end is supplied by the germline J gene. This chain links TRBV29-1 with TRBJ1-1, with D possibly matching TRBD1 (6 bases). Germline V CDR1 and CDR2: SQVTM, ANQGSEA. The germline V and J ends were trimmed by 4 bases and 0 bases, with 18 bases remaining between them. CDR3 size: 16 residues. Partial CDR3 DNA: TGCAGCGTTGTTTTGAGTGGAGGGGGTGTGAACACTGAA. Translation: CSVVLSGGGVNTE. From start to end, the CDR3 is CSVVLSGGGVNTEAFF.

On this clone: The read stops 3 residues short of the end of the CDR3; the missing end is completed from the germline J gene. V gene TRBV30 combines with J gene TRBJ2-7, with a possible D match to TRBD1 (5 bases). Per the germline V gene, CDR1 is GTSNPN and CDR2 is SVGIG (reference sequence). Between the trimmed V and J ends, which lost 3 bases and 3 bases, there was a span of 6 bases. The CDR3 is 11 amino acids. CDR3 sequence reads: CAWRGVYEQYF. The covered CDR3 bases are TGTGCCTGGAGAGGGGTCTACGAG.

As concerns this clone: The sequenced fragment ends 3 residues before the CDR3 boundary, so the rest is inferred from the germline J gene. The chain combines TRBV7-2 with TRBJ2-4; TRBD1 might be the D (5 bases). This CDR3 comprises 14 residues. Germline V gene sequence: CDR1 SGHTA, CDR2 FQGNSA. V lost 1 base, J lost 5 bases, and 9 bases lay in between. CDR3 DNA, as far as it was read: TGTGCCAGCAGCTTAGTAGGGGTTGAAAACATT. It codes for CASSLVGVENI. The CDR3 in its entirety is CASSLVGVENIQYF.